Following are 13 T cell receptor beta chains from one sample sequenced in a study of T cell responses to AZD1222 COVID-19 vaccine. Method: immunoSEQ multiplex PCR; TCRdb's copy keeps in-frame clones and lacks some. The table shows tens of thousands of clones, with under 95% occurring only once. The sequencing here drew on peripheral blood, taken on day 0 of AZD1222 vaccination. Source of these receptors: an adult in good health.

The rearrangement joins TRBV27 to TRBJ2-5, with D unresolved. The CDR3 has 15 residues. V dropped 6 bases and J dropped 2 bases, with 16 bases sitting between them. Germline CDR1 is MNHEY and CDR2 is SMNVEV (reference sequence). The CDR3 nucleotides are TGTGCCAGCAGCCGTTCTACGTTGGGTCAAGAGACCCAGTACTTC. This gives the protein CASSRSTLGQETQYF.

The J gene is TRBJ2-7, the V gene TRBV28, with 8 bases fitting TRBD1. Per germline, CDR1 MDHEN and CDR2 SYDVKM. This CDR3 is 13 amino acids long. The V and J ends lost 6 bases and 3 bases, in that order; junction bases with no gene match: 4. The CDR3 reads CASSRQGSYEQYF. The CDR3 DNA follows: TGTGCCAGCAGCCGACAGGGGAGCTACGAGCAGTACTTC.

This CDR3 reads CASGVGPVTGELFF. The CDR3 nucleotides are TGTGCCAGCGGGGTGGGGCCCGTCACCGGGGAGCTGTTTTTT. The chain combines TRBV25-1 with TRBJ2-2; tentative D call: TRBD1 (5 bases). V was trimmed by 8 bases and J by 4 bases, leaving 14 bases between them. The CDR3 spans 14 residues. Germline loops: CDR1 MGHDK, CDR2 SYGVNS.

About this clone itself: Since the CDR3 does not end with the conserved phenylalanine or tryptophan, this likely comes from a read error. No DNA is shown, since the ends of the CDR3 on it are uncertain; the CDR3 is the one TCRdb lists. V gene TRBV2 combines with J gene TRBJ2-3. A total of 11 residues make up the CDR3, ends included. The germline V gene encodes CDR1 SNHLY and CDR2 FYNNEI. CDR3 sequence reads: CASSETGTALT.

This chain joins TRBV6-5 and TRBJ2-7, with 7 positions matching TRBD1. Germline V gene lookup returns CDR1 MNHEY and CDR2 SVGAGI. J lost 6 bases, V lost 6 bases, and 11 bases had no gene match. The CDR3 has 14 residues. Here the CDR3 DNA reads TGTGCCAGCAGGCCCGGGACAGCGAACGGCGAGCAGTACTTC. Its protein is CASRPGTANGEQYF.

This chain connects TRBV7-9 to TRBJ2-7, with 7 bases lining up with TRBD2. Trimming at V came to 6 bases and at J to 2 bases, leaving 7 bases not matched to a gene. This CDR3 is 14 amino acids long. The germline gives CDR1 SEHNR, CDR2 FQNEAQ (reference sequence). The CDR3 nucleotides are TGTGCCAGCAGTCCCGGGGGGTGGACCTACGAGCAGTACTTC. Encoded protein: CASSPGGWTYEQYF.

This clone appeared once. V and J are TRBV5-4 and TRBJ2-1; 12 positions agree with TRBD2. Germline V lookup: CDR1 SGHNT, CDR2 YYREEE (reference sequence). After removal of 2 bases from V and 2 bases from J, the junction contained 2 bases not matched to a gene. The CDR3 is made up of 16 amino acids. CDR3 in amino acids: CASSFLAGGPYNEQFF. In DNA, the CDR3 is TGTGCCAGCAGCTTTCTAGCGGGAGGGCCCTACAATGAGCAGTTCTTC.

The chain couples TRBV27 to TRBJ1-1; D gene unclear. This CDR3 region has 15 residues. Trimming took off 3 bases at V and 2 bases at J, with 13 bases between the two ends. Germline lookup yields CDR1 MNHEY and CDR2 SMNVEV (reference sequence). The DNA of the CDR3 is TGTGCCAGCAGTTTCACAGTACGGAGCAACACTGAAGCTTTCTTT. Translation: CASSFTVRSNTEAFF.

V gene TRBV27 combines with J gene TRBJ1-1; D not certain. The CDR3 has 14 residues. Germline loops: CDR1 MNHEY, CDR2 SMNVEV (reference sequence). Trimming removed 6 bases at V and 0 bases at J, with 11 bases between. CDR3: CASSPVAVNTEAFF. CDR3 nucleotide sequence: TGTGCCAGCAGCCCGGTGGCGGTGAACACTGAAGCTTTCTTT.

V usage is TRBV14 and J usage is TRBJ1-4, with D possibly matching TRBD1 (5 bases). The V and J ends lost 1 base and 5 bases respectively, with 11 bases between them. From germline, CDR1 is SGHDN and CDR2 FVKESK. This CDR3 spans 15 amino acids. This CDR3 reads CASSQGQTKNEKLFF. The CDR3 DNA reads as TGTGCCAGCAGCCAAGGACAGACAAAAAATGAAAAACTGTTTTTT.

This chain joins TRBV5-1 and TRBJ1-1; D ambiguous. Germline CDR1 is SGHRS and CDR2 is YFSETQ. V was clipped by 5 bases and J by 4 bases, with 9 bases between them. The CDR3 is 12 residues long. The CDR3 loop reads CASSSDLTEAFF. The CDR3 DNA reads as TGCGCCAGCAGTTCGGACCTCACTGAAGCTTTCTTT.

The V gene is TRBV6-1, the J gene TRBJ1-1; maybe TRBD1 (5 bases). The V gene lost 3 bases and the J gene lost 4 bases, with 15 bases spanning the gap. Germline V gene lookup returns CDR1 MNHNS and CDR2 SASEGT. CDR3 length: 15 amino acids. The CDR3 protein is CASSDPGNQGTEAFF. The CDR3 DNA is TGTGCCAGCAGTGACCCGGGGAATCAGGGCACTGAAGCTTTCTTT.

The chain is built from TRBV5-1 and TRBJ2-3; unclear D gene. CDR3 size: 15 residues. The V gene lost 4 bases and the J gene lost 2 bases, with 14 bases spanning the gap. Germline CDR1 reads SGHRS; CDR2 reads YFSETQ. The CDR3 loop reads CASSQTRAFTDTQYF. The CDR3 region has the DNA TGCGCCAGCAGCCAAACCCGGGCCTTCACAGATACGCAGTATTTT. Supplemented by reference TRBV5-1 and TRBJ2-3, the full variable domain reads KAGVTQTPRYLIKTRGQQVTLSCSPISGHRSVSWYQQTPGQGLQFLFEYFSETQRNKGNFPGRFSGRQFSNSRSEMNVSTLELGDSALYLCASSQTRAFTDTQYFGPGTRLTVL.